The 20 T cell receptor beta chains in this list originate from one sample, sequenced in a study of cytomegalovirus exposure and HLA in healthy donors. The PCR contained 60 Vbeta and 13 Jbeta primers. Only in-frame clones appear in the TCRdb table, and some are missing; sequencing was by immunoSEQ multiplex PCR. In the table there are around 150,000 clones, just over 70% of which are singletons. Source material: PBMCs. The receptors derive from a man younger than 35 in good health and CMV-seropositive.

This clone was seen only a few times. DNA of the CDR3: TGTGCCAGCAGTGAAGCCGGAACAGGGCGCCTTGGGCAGTACGTC. This encodes CASSEAGTGRLGQYV. The gene calls are TRBV6-1 and TRBJ2-7, with D perhaps matching TRBD1 (6 bases). CDR1 MNHNS and CDR2 SASEGT come from the germline V gene. V was pared by 0 bases and J by 9 bases, with 18 bases between. CDR3 length: 15 residues.

The chain recombines TRBV6-6 with TRBJ1-6, with TRBD1 matching over 10 bases. The CDR3 has 14 amino acids. Germline CDR1 MNHNY, CDR2 SVGAGI (reference sequence). Trimming cost V 4 bases and J 10 bases; bases outside gene matches: 4. CDR3 loop: CASSSGQGGSPLHF. CDR3 bases: TGTGCCAGCAGTTCTGGACAGGGGGGATCACCCCTCCACTTT.

The chain uses TRBV5-1 and TRBJ1-3; the match to TRBD1 covers 7 bases. CDR3 length: 21 residues. Looked up from germline, CDR1 is SGHRS and CDR2 is YFSETQ. The trim removed 1 base at V and 4 bases at J, leaving 23 bases unmatched. The DNA for the CDR3 is TGCGCCAGCAGCTTGATCGTCACATCGCCCTCGGACAGGAGCAAGGGAAACACCATATATTTT. It codes for CASSLIVTSPSDRSKGNTIYF.

This chain uses TRBV28 with TRBJ1-3, with D possibly TRBD1 on 5 matching bases. The germline V and J ends were trimmed by 5 bases and 4 bases, with 12 bases remaining between them. The CDR3 extends over 14 amino acids. Germline V gene data show CDR1 as MDHEN and CDR2 as SYDVKM. CDR3 region: CASSKQARGNTIYF. CDR3 in DNA: TGTGCCAGCAGTAAACAGGCTAGGGGAAACACCATATATTTT.

A few counts support this clone. The genes are TRBV7-8 and TRBJ1-6; TRBD1 might be the D (5 bases). Trimming cost V 5 bases and J 10 bases, with 15 bases left between them. The germline CDR1 and CDR2 sequences are SGHVS and FQNEAQ. The length of the CDR3 is 14 residues. The CDR3 coding sequence is TGTGCCAGCAGCCGGACGGGCTCAGGGTCACCCCTCCACTTT. This encodes CASSRTGSGSPLHF.

J is TRBJ2-5 and V is TRBV10-2; 7 bases are a match to TRBD2. There are 15 residues in the CDR3. V trimming: 4 bases; J trimming: 2 bases; junction bases outside the gene matches: 7. Germline values: CDR1 WSHSY, CDR2 SAAADI. Here the CDR3 reads CASSGRASGQETQYF. DNA for the CDR3: TGCGCCAGCAGTGGGAGGGCTAGCGGTCAAGAGACCCAGTACTTC.

This chain connects TRBV7-9 to TRBJ1-2, with 10 bases identical to TRBD1. The ends lost 5 bases at V and 4 bases at J; junction bases unmatched: 7. The germline gives CDR1 SEHNR, CDR2 FQNEAQ (reference sequence). The CDR3 is made up of 15 amino acids. The DNA for the CDR3 is TGTGCCAGCAGCCATGACAGGGGGCTTTTCTATGGCTACACCTTC. Translation gives CASSHDRGLFYGYTF.

The chain combines TRBV5-1 with TRBJ2-5; 8 bases match TRBD2. This CDR3 has 15 residues. Per the germline V gene, CDR1 is SGHRS and CDR2 is YFSETQ. J gave up 4 bases and V 0 bases, and 5 bases lay outside the gene matches. CDR3 protein: CASSLDGRAGETQYF. The CDR3 DNA reads as TGCGCCAGCAGCTTGGACGGGAGGGCCGGAGAGACCCAGTACTTC.

The rearrangement uses TRBV12-5 and TRBJ2-1; tentative D call: TRBD1 (9 bases). Trimming removed 2 bases at V and 7 bases at J, with 21 bases between. The CDR3 covers 17 residues. The germline gives CDR1 LGHNT, CDR2 FRNRAP. The CDR3 is CASGLIPTGGGRNEQFF. The CDR3 nucleotides are TGTGCTAGTGGTTTGATACCCACAGGGGGCGGGAGGAATGAGCAGTTCTTC.

The count of this clone is one. The CDR3 DNA sequence: TGTGCCAGCAGCCCCGGGTTCGTGAACACTGAAGCTTTCTTT. Translation gives CASSPGFVNTEAFF. The V call is TRBV6-5, the J call TRBJ1-1; D unresolved. The CDR3 is 14 residues long. Trimming removed 6 bases at V and 0 bases at J, with 11 bases between. Germline CDR1 MNHEY, CDR2 SVGAGI.

V usage is TRBV7-8 and J usage is TRBJ2-7, with 7 bases identical to TRBD1. The CDR3 runs 14 residues. V gave up 1 base and J gave up 5 bases; unmatched junction bases: 5. Per the germline V gene, CDR1 is SGHVS and CDR2 is FQNEAQ. DNA for the CDR3: TGTGCCAGCAGCTTAGGTCAGGGGGTCGACGAGCAGTACGTC. Its translation is CASSLGQGVDEQYV.

The V gene is TRBV28, the J gene TRBJ1-1, with D tentatively TRBD1 (5 bases). CDR1 is MDHEN, CDR2 SYDVKM, per germline. This CDR3 has 16 amino acids. Between the trimmed V and J ends, which lost 4 bases and 1 base, there was a span of 16 bases. Here the CDR3 DNA reads TGTGCCAGCAGTTCTAACTCAGGGCCCCGGAACACTGAAGCTTTCTTT. Translating gives CASSSNSGPRNTEAFF. Drawing the rest from reference TRBV28 and TRBJ1-1, the complete variable domain is DVKVTQSSRYLVKRTGEKVFLECVQDMDHENMFWYRQDPGLGLRLIYFSYDVKMKEKGDIPEGYSVSREKKERFSLILESASTNQTSMYLCASSSNSGPRNTEAFFGQGTRLTVV.

The CDR3 sequence is CASSEDSAASTDTQYF. The CDR3 DNA follows: TGCGCCAGCAGCGAGGACAGCGCCGCTAGCACAGATACGCAGTATTTT. The genes are TRBV5-1 and TRBJ2-3; TRBD1 might be the D (6 bases). CDR1 is SGHRS and CDR2 is YFSETQ in the germline V gene. Trimming removed 4 bases at V and 0 bases at J, with 15 bases between. This CDR3 region has 16 residues. The full variable domain, its missing parts supplied by reference TRBV5-1 and TRBJ2-3, is KAGVTQTPRYLIKTRGQQVTLSCSPISGHRSVSWYQQTPGQGLQFLFEYFSETQRNKGNFPGRFSGRQFSNSRSEMNVSTLELGDSALYLCASSEDSAASTDTQYFGPGTRLTVL.

The chain links TRBV6-6 to TRBJ2-3; the D gene is possibly TRBD2 (6 bases). The ends were cut back, 8 bases at V and 2 bases at J, with 11 bases in the middle. The CDR3 extends over 13 amino acids. Germline values: CDR1 MNHNY, CDR2 SVGAGI (reference sequence). The CDR3 loop is CASSRGYTDTQYF. The CDR3 DNA follows: TGTGCCAGCTCGCGGGGATACACAGATACGCAGTATTTT.

The rearrangement links TRBV5-4 to TRBJ2-4; a possible D gene is TRBD2 (6 bases). CDR3 length equals 15 residues. V was trimmed by 4 bases and J by 7 bases, leaving 18 bases between them. The V gene's germline CDR1 is SGHNT and CDR2 YYREEE (reference sequence). CDR3 amino acids: CASSPGGLEGNIQYF. Written as DNA, the CDR3 is TGTGCCAGCAGCCCCGGAGGCCTGGAGGGGAACATTCAGTACTTC.

The rearrangement joins TRBV10-2 to TRBJ2-7; D not resolved. The V gene's germline CDR1 is WSHSY and CDR2 SAAADI. The V and J ends lost 0 bases and 3 bases respectively, with 12 bases between them. CDR3 size: 15 residues. The CDR3, as DNA: TGCGCCAGCAGTGAGTCGAAGTTGTCGTACTACGAGCAGTACGTC. Protein product: CASSESKLSYYEQYV.

This clone has just a few counts. The V gene is TRBV5-1, the J gene TRBJ2-2, with 7 bases matching TRBD1. CDR1 is SGHRS, CDR2 YFSETQ, per germline. The CDR3 totals 14 residues. V lost 5 bases, J lost 4 bases, and 5 bases stayed unmatched. CDR3 DNA: TGCGCCAGCAGACTGACAGGGTCCACCGGGGAGCTGTTTTTT. It translates to CASRLTGSTGELFF.

The chain carries TRBV7-9 and TRBJ2-3; D not resolved. CDR3 length equals 16 residues. The V and J ends lost 4 bases and 1 base respectively, with 15 bases between them. Germline assignment: CDR1 SEHNR and CDR2 FQNEAQ (reference sequence). CDR3 sequence: CASSYRRVGRTDTQYF. Here the CDR3 DNA reads TGTGCCAGCAGCTATCGCCGGGTAGGCCGCACAGATACGCAGTATTTT. Supplemented by reference TRBV7-9 and TRBJ2-3, the full variable domain reads DTGVSQNPRHKITKRGQNVTFRCDPISEHNRLYWYRQTLGQGPEFLTYFQNEAQLEKSRLLSDRFSAERPKGSFSTLEIQRTEQGDSAMYLCASSYRRVGRTDTQYFGPGTRLTVL.

This clone was seen a few times. This chain links TRBV5-6 with TRBJ2-3; D perhaps matches TRBD1 (6 bases). V was pared by 3 bases and J by 14 bases, with 16 bases between. Germline assignment: CDR1 SGHDT and CDR2 YYEEEE. The CDR3 extends over 12 amino acids. CDR3 DNA sequence: TGTGCCAGCAGCTATGGGGGCTCTAGGCCGTATTTT. Residues: CASSYGGSRPYF.

V and J are TRBV12-5 and TRBJ1-1; D remains ambiguous. The CDR3 has 14 residues. Germline CDR1 LGHNT, CDR2 FRNRAP. Trimming left V 2 bases short and J 1 base short, with 8 bases between. CDR3 in DNA: TGTGCTAGTGGTTTGCCGGGAACGAACACTGAAGCTTTCTTT. Residues: CASGLPGTNTEAFF.